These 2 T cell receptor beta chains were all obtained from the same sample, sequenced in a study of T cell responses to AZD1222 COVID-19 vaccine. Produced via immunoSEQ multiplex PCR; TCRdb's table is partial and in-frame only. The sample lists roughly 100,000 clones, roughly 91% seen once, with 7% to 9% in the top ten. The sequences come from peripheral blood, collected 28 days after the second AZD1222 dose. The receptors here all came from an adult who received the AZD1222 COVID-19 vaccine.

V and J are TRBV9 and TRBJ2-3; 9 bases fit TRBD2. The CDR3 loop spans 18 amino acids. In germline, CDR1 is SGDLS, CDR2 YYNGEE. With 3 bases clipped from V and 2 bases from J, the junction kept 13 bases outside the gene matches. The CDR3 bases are TGTGCCAGCAGCGCTACACTCCTAGCGGGGAGATACACAGATACGCAGTATTTT. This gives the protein CASSATLLAGRYTDTQYF.

CDR3 coding DNA: TGTGCCAGCACCCTGGACAGGGGGGCGGCCGGGGAGCTGTTTTTT. It is translated as CASTLDRGAAGELFF. This chain uses TRBV2 with TRBJ2-2, with TRBD1 matching over 10 bases. This CDR3 contains 15 residues. The V gene end was trimmed by 7 bases and the J gene end by 6 bases; junction bases not matched to a gene: 8. Germline CDR1 SNHLY, CDR2 FYNNEI.